In its sample, the clone carrying this T cell receptor (beta chain) was seen many times. The antigen is unknown. CDR1 SGHTA and CDR2 FQGNSA come from the germline V gene. V was trimmed by 3 bases and J by 5 bases, leaving 10 bases between them. There are 13 residues in the CDR3. TCR cDNA, made by 5'RACE template switching, carried an added universal primer site and UMIs. TCRdb reanalysed the 5' RACE reads using MiXCR and keeps one entry per CDR3 protein. The repertoire holds 200,000 to 300,000 distinct CDR3 sequences, with over 10% as singletons. The data were taken from a study of T cells after yellow fever vaccination. Study background: Where fractions had low cell numbers, libraries were prepared from them with the SMART-Seq v4 Ultra Low Input RNA kit.

Study-wide points: The study noted that FACS-sorted repertoires could contain abundant clonotypes contaminating from the bulk population. Most primary-vaccination clones reappeared after the booster (approximately 95% CD4, roughly 88% CD8).

This chain uses TRBV7-2 with TRBJ2-5; D not resolved. The receptor's source is a man younger than 45 who received the YFV17D yellow fever vaccine. The material sequenced was CD4+ T cells sorted from PBMCs, taken 45 days after the yellow fever booster vaccination. The CDR3 region has the DNA TGTGCCAGCAGCTTTGGTATCCGGGAGACCCAGTACTTC. It codes for CASSFGIRETQYF.